This T cell receptor beta chain was captured in a study of beta chain features in type 1 diabetes. Study-level points and caveats: Patients' naive, central memory and Treg TCRB repertoires seemed closer to one another than those of healthy donors. There was a moderate but significant shortening of TCRB CDR3s in all four CD4+ subsets of Type 1 diabetes patients.

It was via CD45RO/CCR7/CD25/CD127/CD95/CD27 that CD4+ naive, central memory, regulatory and stem cell-like memory cells were sorted. The authors obtained over 95% purity in all sorted populations. Reverse transcribing all isolated RNA meant expressed TCRB transcripts were sequenced. Average reads for naive, central memory and regulatory T cell samples were 3.5 million to 4.5 million. Assay used: immunoSEQ multiplex PCR; TCRdb lists only in-frame clones, some missing. Found here are approximately 250,000 clones, 11% of them singletons; the top ten hold more than 0.015%. The trim removed 0 bases at V and 9 bases at J, leaving 11 bases unmatched. The CDR3 loop spans 16 amino acids. Looked up from germline, CDR1 is MNHNY and CDR2 is SVGAGI (reference sequence). This clone has only a few counts. What it binds is unknown.

This chain links TRBV6-6 with TRBJ2-5, with TRBD1 matching 9 bases. The source material was naive CD4+ T cells from blood. This TCR came from a young man with type 1 diabetes. CDR3 sequence: CASSYSSSADRGAQYF. The CDR3 nucleotides are TGTGCCAGCAGTTACTCGTCAAGCGCCGACAGGGGGGCCCAGTACTTC.